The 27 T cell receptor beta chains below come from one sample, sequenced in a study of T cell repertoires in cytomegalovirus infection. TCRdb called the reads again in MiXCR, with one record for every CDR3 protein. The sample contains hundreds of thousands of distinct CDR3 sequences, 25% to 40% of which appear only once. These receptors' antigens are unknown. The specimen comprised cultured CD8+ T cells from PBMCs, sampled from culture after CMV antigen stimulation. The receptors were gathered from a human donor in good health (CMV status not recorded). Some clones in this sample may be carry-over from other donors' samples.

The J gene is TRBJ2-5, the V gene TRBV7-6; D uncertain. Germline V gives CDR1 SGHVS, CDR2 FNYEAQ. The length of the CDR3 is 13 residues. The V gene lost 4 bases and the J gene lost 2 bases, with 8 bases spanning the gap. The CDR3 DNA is TGTGCCAGCAGCTCAGCACAACAAGAGACCCAGTACTTC. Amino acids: CASSSAQQETQYF.

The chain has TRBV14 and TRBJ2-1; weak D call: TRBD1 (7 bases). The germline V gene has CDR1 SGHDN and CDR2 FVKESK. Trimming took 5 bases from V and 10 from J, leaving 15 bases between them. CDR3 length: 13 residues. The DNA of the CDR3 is TGTGCCAGCAGCTCCACAGGGGCGGGGGAGCAGTTCTTC. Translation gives CASSSTGAGEQFF.

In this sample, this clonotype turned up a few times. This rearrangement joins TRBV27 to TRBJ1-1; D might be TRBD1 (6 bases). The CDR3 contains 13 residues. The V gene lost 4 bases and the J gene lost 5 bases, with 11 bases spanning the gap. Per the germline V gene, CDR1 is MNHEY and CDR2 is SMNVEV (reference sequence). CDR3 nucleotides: TGTGCCAGCAGTTGGGGGAGGGGGACTGAAGCTTTCTTT. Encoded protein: CASSWGRGTEAFF.

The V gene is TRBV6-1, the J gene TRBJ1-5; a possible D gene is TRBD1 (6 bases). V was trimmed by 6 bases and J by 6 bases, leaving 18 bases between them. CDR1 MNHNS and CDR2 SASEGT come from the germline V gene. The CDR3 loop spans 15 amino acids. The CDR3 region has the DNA TGTGCCAGCAGAATGAGACAGGAGTTGATTCAGCCCCAGCATTTT. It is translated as CASRMRQELIQPQHF.

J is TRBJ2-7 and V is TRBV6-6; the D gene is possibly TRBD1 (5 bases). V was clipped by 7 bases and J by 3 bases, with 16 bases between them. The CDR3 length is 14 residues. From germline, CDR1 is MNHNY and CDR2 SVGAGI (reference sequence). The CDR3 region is CASTPLRQGYEQYF. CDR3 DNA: TGTGCCAGCACCCCCCTGCGGCAGGGCTACGAGCAGTACTTC.

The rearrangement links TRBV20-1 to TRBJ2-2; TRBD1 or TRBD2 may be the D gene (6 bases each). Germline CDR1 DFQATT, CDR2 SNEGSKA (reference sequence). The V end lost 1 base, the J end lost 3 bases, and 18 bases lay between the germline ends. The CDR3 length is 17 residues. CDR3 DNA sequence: TGCAGTGCTAGAGTTCCCCGAGGGGGGCGGCACACCGGGGAGCTGTTTTTT. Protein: CSARVPRGGRHTGELFF.

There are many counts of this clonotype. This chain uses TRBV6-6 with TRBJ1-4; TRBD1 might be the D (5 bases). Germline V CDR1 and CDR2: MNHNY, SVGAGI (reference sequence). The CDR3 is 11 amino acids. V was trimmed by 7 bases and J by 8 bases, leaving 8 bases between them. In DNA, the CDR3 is TGTGCCAGCATTCGGGGCGAAAAACTGTTTTTT. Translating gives CASIRGEKLFF.

In DNA, the CDR3 is TGTGCCAGCAGCTCAGTTGGGGGTGGCTACACCTTC. Translating gives CASSSVGGGYTF. This chain links TRBV5-6 with TRBJ1-2; TRBD1 might be the D (5 bases). Trimming left V 3 bases short and J 7 bases short, with 10 bases between. The CDR3 is 12 residues long. The V gene's germline CDR1 is SGHDT and CDR2 YYEEEE.

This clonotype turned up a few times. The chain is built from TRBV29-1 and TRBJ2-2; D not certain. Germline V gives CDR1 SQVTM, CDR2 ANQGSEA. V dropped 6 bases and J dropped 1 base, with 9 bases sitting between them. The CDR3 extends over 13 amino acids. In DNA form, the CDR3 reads TGCAGCGTAGACCCGGTGAACACCGGGGAGCTGTTTTTT. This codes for CSVDPVNTGELFF.

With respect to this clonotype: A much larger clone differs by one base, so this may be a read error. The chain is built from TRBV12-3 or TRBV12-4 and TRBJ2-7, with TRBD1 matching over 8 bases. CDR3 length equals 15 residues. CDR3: CASSFSIQGAYEQCF. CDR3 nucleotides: TGTGCCAGCAGTTTTAGTATCCAGGGGGCCTACGAGCAGTGCTTC.

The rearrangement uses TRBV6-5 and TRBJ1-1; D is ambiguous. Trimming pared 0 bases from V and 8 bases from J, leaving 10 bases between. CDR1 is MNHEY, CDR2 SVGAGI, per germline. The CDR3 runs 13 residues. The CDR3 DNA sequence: TGTGCCAGCAGTTACTCGACACGGGAGGAAGCTTTCTTT. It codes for CASSYSTREEAFF.

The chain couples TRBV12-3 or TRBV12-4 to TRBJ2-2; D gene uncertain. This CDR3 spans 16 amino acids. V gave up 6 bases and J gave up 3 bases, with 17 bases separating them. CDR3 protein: CASRTSTGGDTGELFF. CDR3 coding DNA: TGTGCCAGCAGAACCTCGACGGGTGGAGACACCGGGGAGCTGTTTTTT.

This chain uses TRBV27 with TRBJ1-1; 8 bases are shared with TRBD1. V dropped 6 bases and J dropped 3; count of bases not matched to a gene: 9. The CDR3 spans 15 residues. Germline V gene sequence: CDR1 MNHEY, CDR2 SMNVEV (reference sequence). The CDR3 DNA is TGTGCCAGCAGGCTGACAGGGGTCGAGGACACTGAAGCTTTCTTT. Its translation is CASRLTGVEDTEAFF.

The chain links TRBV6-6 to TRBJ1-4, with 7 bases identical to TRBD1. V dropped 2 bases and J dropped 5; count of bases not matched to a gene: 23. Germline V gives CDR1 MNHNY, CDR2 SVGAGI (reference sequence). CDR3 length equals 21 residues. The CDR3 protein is CASSYDGVNRGSLGANEKLFF. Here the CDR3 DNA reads TGTGCCAGCAGTTACGATGGGGTTAACAGGGGTTCACTGGGGGCAAATGAAAAACTGTTTTTT.

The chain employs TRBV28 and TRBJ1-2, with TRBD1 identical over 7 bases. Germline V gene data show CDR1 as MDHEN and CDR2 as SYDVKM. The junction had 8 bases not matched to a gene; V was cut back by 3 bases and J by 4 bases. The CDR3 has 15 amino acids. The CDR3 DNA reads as TGTGCCAGCAGTTTCGTAATGGGACAGCGCTATGGCTACACCTTC. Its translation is CASSFVMGQRYGYTF.

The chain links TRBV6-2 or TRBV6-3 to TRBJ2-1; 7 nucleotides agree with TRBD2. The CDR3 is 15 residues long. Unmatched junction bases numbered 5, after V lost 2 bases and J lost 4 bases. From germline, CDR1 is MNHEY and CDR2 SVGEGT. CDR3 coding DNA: TGTGCCAGCAGTTACAGGCGGGGGAGTTACAATGAGCAGTTCTTC. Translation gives CASSYRRGSYNEQFF.

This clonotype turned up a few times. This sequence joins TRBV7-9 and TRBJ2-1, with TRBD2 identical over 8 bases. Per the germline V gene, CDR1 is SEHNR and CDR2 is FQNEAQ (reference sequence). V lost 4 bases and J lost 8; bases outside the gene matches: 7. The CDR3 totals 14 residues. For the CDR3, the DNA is TGTGCCAGCAGCTCGACCAGCGGGGGTCATGAGCAGTTCTTC. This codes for CASSSTSGGHEQFF.

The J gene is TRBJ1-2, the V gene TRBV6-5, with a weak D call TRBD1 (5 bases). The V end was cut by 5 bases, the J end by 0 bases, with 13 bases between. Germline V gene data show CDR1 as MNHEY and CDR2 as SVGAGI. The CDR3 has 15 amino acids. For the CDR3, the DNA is TGTGCCAGCAGTGTACAGGCCCTTTCTAACTATGGCTACACCTTC. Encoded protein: CASSVQALSNYGYTF.

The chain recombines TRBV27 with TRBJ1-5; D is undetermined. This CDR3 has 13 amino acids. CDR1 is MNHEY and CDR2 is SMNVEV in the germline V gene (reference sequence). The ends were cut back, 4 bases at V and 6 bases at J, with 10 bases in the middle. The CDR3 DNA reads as TGTGCCAGCAGTTGGGGTGAAAGTCAGCCCCAGCATTTT. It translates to CASSWGESQPQHF.

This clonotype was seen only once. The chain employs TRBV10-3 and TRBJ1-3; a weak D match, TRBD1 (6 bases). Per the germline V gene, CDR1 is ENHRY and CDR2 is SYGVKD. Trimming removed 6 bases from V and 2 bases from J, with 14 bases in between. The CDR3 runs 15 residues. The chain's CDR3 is CAIRPGQLTGNTIYF. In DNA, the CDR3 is TGTGCCATCAGACCGGGACAACTCACTGGAAACACCATATATTTT.

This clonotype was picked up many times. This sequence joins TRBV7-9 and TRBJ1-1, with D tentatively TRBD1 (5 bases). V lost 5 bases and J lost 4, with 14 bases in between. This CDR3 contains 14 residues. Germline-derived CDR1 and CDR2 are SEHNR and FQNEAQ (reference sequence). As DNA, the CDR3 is TGTGCCAGCAGCCCGTCGAGGGGTGGCACTGAAGCTTTCTTT. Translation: CASSPSRGGTEAFF.

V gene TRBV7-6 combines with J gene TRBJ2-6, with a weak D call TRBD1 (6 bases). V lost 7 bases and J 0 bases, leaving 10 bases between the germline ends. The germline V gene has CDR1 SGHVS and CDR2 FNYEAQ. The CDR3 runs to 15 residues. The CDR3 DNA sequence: TGTGCCAGCATCAGGGGCAACTCTGGGGCCAACGTCCTGACTTTC. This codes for CASIRGNSGANVLTF.

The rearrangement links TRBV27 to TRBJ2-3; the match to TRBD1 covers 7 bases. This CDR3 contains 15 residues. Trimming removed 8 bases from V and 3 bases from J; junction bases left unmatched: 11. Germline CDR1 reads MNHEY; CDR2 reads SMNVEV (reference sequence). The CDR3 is CASSKRGHGTDTQYF. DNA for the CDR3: TGTGCCAGCTCAAAAAGGGGGCACGGGACAGATACGCAGTATTTT.

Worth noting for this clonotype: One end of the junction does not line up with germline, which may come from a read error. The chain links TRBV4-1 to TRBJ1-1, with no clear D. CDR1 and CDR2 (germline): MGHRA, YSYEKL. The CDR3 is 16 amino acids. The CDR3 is CASSQDPWQLNTEAFF. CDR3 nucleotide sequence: TGTGCCAGCAGCCAAGATCCTTGGCAGTTGAACACTGAAGCTTTCTTT.

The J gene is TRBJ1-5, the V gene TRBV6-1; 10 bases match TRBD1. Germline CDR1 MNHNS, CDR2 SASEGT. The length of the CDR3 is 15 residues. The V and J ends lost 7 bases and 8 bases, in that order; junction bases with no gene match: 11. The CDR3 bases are TGTGCCAGCAAAGTCGGGACAGGGGATATAGAGCCCCAGCATTTT. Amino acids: CASKVGTGDIEPQHF.

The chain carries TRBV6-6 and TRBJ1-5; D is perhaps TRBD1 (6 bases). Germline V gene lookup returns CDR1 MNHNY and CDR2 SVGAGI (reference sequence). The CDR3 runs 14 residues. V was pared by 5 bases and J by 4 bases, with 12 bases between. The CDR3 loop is CASSKGQLNQPQHF. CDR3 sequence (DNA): TGTGCCAGCAGTAAAGGACAGTTGAATCAGCCCCAGCATTTT.

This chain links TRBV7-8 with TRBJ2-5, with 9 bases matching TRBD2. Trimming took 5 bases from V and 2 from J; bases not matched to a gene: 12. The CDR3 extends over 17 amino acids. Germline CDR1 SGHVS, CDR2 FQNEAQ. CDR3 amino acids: CASSPPAGGPLQETQYF. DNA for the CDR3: TGTGCCAGCAGCCCTCCTGCGGGGGGGCCGTTACAAGAGACCCAGTACTTC.